What follows describes a single T cell receptor beta chain. CDR3 size: 14 residues. Trimming took 8 bases from V and 1 from J, leaving 14 bases between them. CDR1 and CDR2 (germline): MNHEY, SMNVEV (reference sequence). The data are from a study of T cells after yellow fever vaccination. General observations from the study: The secondary response was weaker but peaked faster, day 5 versus 15. Shared CD4/CD8 clonotypes were a small share, likely from convergent recombination.

In making TCR cDNA, 5'RACE template switching added a universal primer site and UMIs to it. Via MiXCR, TCRdb re-called the 5' RACE reads, giving one row per CDR3 protein. The sample has around 50,000 distinct CDR3 sequences, approximately 6.3% seen once; the top ten hold about 10%. V usage is TRBV27 and J usage is TRBJ1-1; D might be TRBD1 (5 bases). This sample comprised PBMCs, either bulk or a sorted T-cell subset (CD4+, CD8+, memory, or dextramer-sorted; not recorded which), obtained 45 days after the yellow fever booster vaccination. The TCR comes from a man aged 30 to 45 who received the YFV17D yellow fever vaccine. This chain's CDR3 is CASWGIGRNTEAFF. DNA for the CDR3: TGTGCCAGCTGGGGGATTGGGCGGAACACTGAAGCTTTCTTT.